This T cell receptor (beta chain) was identified in a study of a mutant IDH1 vaccine in newly diagnosed glioma. Study summary: V12 occurred at week 35 and V13 at week 47.

Sequencing was performed with immunoSEQ multiplex PCR; in TCRdb, only in-frame clones are kept and a portion is missing. The table includes 43,000 or so clones, 85% to 95% detected once. Study results and caveats: Pseudoprogression apparently lacked any relation to changes in top peripheral T cell clonotypes.

To note about this clone: Its antigen is not identified.

Time point: week 35, safety follow-up. Topical imiquimod accompanied each vaccine dose, which consisted of 300 ug of mutant IDH1 20-mer peptide. The patients received vaccinations eight times, in weeks 1, 3, 5, 7, 11, 15, 19 and 23. Donors harbored newly found WHO grade 3 or 4 IDH1-mutant, ATRX-lost astrocytomas. Specimen: PBMCs, collected from a glioma patient whose treatment included an IDH1 peptide vaccine. This sequence was found in a man aged 45 to 65 with glioma.

Written as DNA, the CDR3 is TGTGCCAGTAGCAGGGATTCAGGGGAGCTGTTTTTT. It is translated as CASSRDSGELFF. The chain uses TRBV19 and TRBJ2-2; perhaps TRBD1 as D (5 bases). V gave up 6 bases and J gave up 8 bases, with 10 bases separating them. The germline V gene has CDR1 LNHDA and CDR2 SQIVND (reference sequence). This CDR3 is built from 12 residues.